A selection of T cell receptor beta chains follows, all from one sample in a study of human T cells and chemical hapten exposure. TCRdb processed the RACE reads anew with MiXCR; each CDR3 protein has one entry. The data contain 240,000 or so distinct CDR3 sequences, 8.6% of them seen just once; the ten biggest clones take up about 2.1%. This specimen was whole blood, taken in connection with sensitization to the hapten diphenylcyclopropenone (DPC). The receptors were sampled from a woman aged 40-49 years with alopecia areata. Some clones in this sample may be carry-over from other donors' samples. Each CDR3 is given with its conserved first and last residue.

cdr3_aa cdr3_length j_call v_call
CASSRQGLPDQPQHF 15 TRBJ1-5 TRBV4-1
CASSRAGREQYF 12 TRBJ2-7 TRBV12-3/TRBV12-4
CSVDRDGSYEQYF 13 TRBJ2-7 TRBV29-1
CASSQVKAGELFF 13 TRBJ2-2 TRBV3-1
CASSLAWDRTYEQYF 15 TRBJ2-7 TRBV5-5
CASSLELDTQYF 12 TRBJ2-3 TRBV12-3/TRBV12-4
CASNPGRTEAFF 12 TRBJ1-1 TRBV12-3/TRBV12-4
CASSLTTGGGEQYF 14 TRBJ2-7 TRBV7-6
CAIGQGTDTQYF 12 TRBJ2-3 TRBV7-9
CASSEGEGNGYTF 13 TRBJ1-2 TRBV5-1
CSVETGTSRTYEQYF 15 TRBJ2-7 TRBV29-1
CASSLQGQKRNEQYF 15 TRBJ2-7 TRBV21-1
CASSLLSLTTNTGELFF 17 TRBJ2-2 TRBV7-2
CASSYLATSGTTDTQYF 17 TRBJ2-3 TRBV6-6
CASSIGRGDGYTF 13 TRBJ1-2 TRBV6-5
CASSSPWGGEQFF 13 TRBJ2-1 TRBV11-2
CATSSDRETGNTIYF 15 TRBJ1-3 TRBV15
CASSLDGGQAAFVGTQYF 18 TRBJ2-3 TRBV28
CASNNPAEVQPQHF 14 TRBJ1-5 TRBV6-2/TRBV6-3
CASSPRGGLPPEAFF 15 TRBJ1-1 TRBV6-2/TRBV6-3
CASSYRGNVVDQPQHF 16 TRBJ1-5 TRBV7-8
CASSLDQTYNEQFF 14 TRBJ2-1 TRBV11-1
CAISGRGEAEAFF 13 TRBJ1-1 TRBV10-3
CSAVSGTRTTDTQYF 15 TRBJ2-3 TRBV20-1
CASSPTGELLAVGNEQFF 18 TRBJ2-1 TRBV5-4
CASIKLGEPDYEQYF 15 TRBJ2-7 TRBV7-9
CASSYSNLGYTF 12 TRBJ1-2 TRBV6-2/TRBV6-3
CASSPGLGRSEQYF 14 TRBJ2-7 TRBV28
CASRAHGTGDTEAFF 15 TRBJ1-1 TRBV28
CASSVAARGDEQYF 14 TRBJ2-7 TRBV9
CASSPGGYTGELFF 14 TRBJ2-2 TRBV28
CSASLRVTSGTLYEQYF 17 TRBJ2-7 TRBV20-1
CASSYWVGSDEQFF 14 TRBJ2-1 TRBV6-2/TRBV6-3
CASSSHPSTGVKTQYF 16 TRBJ2-5 TRBV7-2
CSVGHRDATNEKLFF 15 TRBJ1-4 TRBV29-1
CASSPTGQETQYF 13 TRBJ2-5 TRBV18
CSVAGRGSQHF 11 TRBJ1-5 TRBV29-1
CASSQGQSANYGYTF 15 TRBJ1-2 TRBV4-1
CSAGSENIQYF 11 TRBJ2-4 TRBV29-1
CASSYSGGPYEQYF 14 TRBJ2-7 TRBV6-5
CASSISLYSGNTIYF 15 TRBJ1-3 TRBV7-2
CSASRDYSYEQYF 13 TRBJ2-7 TRBV20-1